These 21 T cell receptor beta chains share one sample of origin, sequenced in a study of blood T cell repertoires in COVID-19. Some clones are missing from TCRdb's copy, which holds only in-frame ones; the method was immunoSEQ multiplex PCR. The table records about 220,000 clones, roughly 85% of them present only once. The sequencing input was peripheral blood. These receptor sequences come from a man between 50 and 59 years old who had recovered from COVID-19.

The chain employs TRBV30 and TRBJ2-1; 8 nucleotides agree with TRBD2. The CDR3 totals 14 residues. Germline CDR1 reads GTSNPN; CDR2 reads SVGIG (reference sequence). After removal of 4 bases from V and 3 bases from J, the junction contained 5 bases not matched to a gene. In DNA, the CDR3 is TGTGCCTGGAACGGCGGGAGGATCTACAATGAGCAGTTCTTC. It encodes CAWNGGRIYNEQFF.

The chain joins TRBV19 to TRBJ2-2, with D perhaps matching TRBD2 (6 bases). Germline CDR1 reads LNHDA; CDR2 reads SQIVND (reference sequence). The CDR3 is made up of 15 amino acids. V was shortened by 3 bases and J by 1 base, with 9 bases between the two germline ends. For the CDR3, the DNA is TGTGCCAGTAGTATTGGGCGGGGGAACACCGGGGAGCTGTTTTTT. Translating it yields CASSIGRGNTGELFF. The full variable domain, with the rest looked up from reference TRBV19 and TRBJ2-2, is DGGITQSPKYLFRKEGQNVTLSCEQNLNHDAMYWYRQDPGQGLRLIYYSQIVNDFQKGDIAEGYSVSREKKESFPLTVTSAQKNPTAFYLCASSIGRGNTGELFFGEGSRLTVL.

This clone was found a few times. CDR3 nucleotides: TGTGCCAGCAGCTTGGGCGGGACAGCTGGCGTCTACGAGCAGTACTTC. It codes for CASSLGGTAGVYEQYF. The V and J genes are TRBV5-6 and TRBJ2-7; D possibly corresponds to TRBD1 (7 bases). CDR1 is SGHDT and CDR2 is YYEEEE in the germline V gene. V shed 0 bases and J shed 3 bases, with 16 bases lying between them. The CDR3 is 16 residues long.

The chain employs TRBV7-9 and TRBJ2-3, with 9 bases lining up with TRBD1. The CDR3 runs to 16 residues. V was pared by 1 base and J by 3 bases, with 5 bases of the junction left unmatched. Germline CDR1 reads SEHNR; CDR2 reads FQNEAQ (reference sequence). The CDR3 spells CASSLGPTGGTDTQYF. The CDR3 DNA follows: TGTGCCAGCAGCTTAGGGCCGACAGGGGGAACAGATACGCAGTATTTT.

Only a few counts were recorded for this clone. The V call is TRBV6-1, the J call TRBJ1-4; D is perhaps TRBD1 (6 bases). This CDR3 has 15 residues. Trimming took 0 bases from V and 7 from J, leaving 12 bases between them. The germline gives CDR1 MNHNS, CDR2 SASEGT. CDR3 sequence reads: CASSEARGASEKLFF. CDR3 nucleotide sequence: TGTGCCAGCAGTGAAGCTCGGGGGGCTAGTGAAAAACTGTTTTTT.

The J gene is TRBJ2-7, the V gene TRBV3-1 (or the pseudogene TRBV3-2); 7 nucleotides agree with TRBD2. From germline, CDR1 is LGHDT and CDR2 YNNKEL (reference sequence). This CDR3 region has 14 residues. Losses at the gene ends were 3 bases for V and 5 bases for J; bases not matched to a gene: 7. The CDR3 DNA follows: TGTGCCAGCAGCCAGTCGGGACTACGAGACGAGCAGTACTTC. Its translation is CASSQSGLRDEQYF.

This chain connects TRBV28 to TRBJ1-5, with TRBD1 identical over 10 bases. V lost 5 bases and J lost 6; bases outside the gene matches: 4. Germline assignment: CDR1 MDHEN and CDR2 SYDVKM. The CDR3 contains 14 residues. CDR3 region: CASSPTGGSQPQHF. CDR3 coding DNA: TGTGCCAGCAGTCCGACAGGGGGCAGTCAGCCCCAGCATTTT.

The chain uses TRBV7-9 and TRBJ2-7; a possible D gene is TRBD1 (6 bases). Germline V gene sequence: CDR1 SEHNR, CDR2 FQNEAQ (reference sequence). The CDR3 sequence is 13 residues long. V was clipped by 3 bases and J by 7 bases, with 13 bases between them. This chain's CDR3 is CASSFRDKPEQYF. CDR3 sequence (DNA): TGTGCCAGCAGCTTCCGGGACAAACCTGAGCAGTACTTC.

The gene calls are TRBV27 and TRBJ2-3; 8 bases map to TRBD2. The CDR3 is 15 amino acids. V lost 6 bases, J lost 4 bases, and 9 bases stayed unmatched. Germline V gene sequence: CDR1 MNHEY, CDR2 SMNVEV (reference sequence). The CDR3 spells CASRQLAVAADTQYF. CDR3 DNA sequence: TGTGCCAGCAGACAACTAGCGGTGGCGGCAGATACGCAGTATTTT.

The V call is TRBV7-9, the J call TRBJ2-1, with D possibly matching TRBD1 (6 bases). Germline values: CDR1 SEHNR, CDR2 FQNEAQ (reference sequence). The CDR3 is 16 amino acids. Trimming cost V 6 bases and J 0 bases, with 15 bases left between them. This CDR3 reads CASRVDRGGSYNEQFF. CDR3 DNA: TGTGCCAGCAGGGTTGACAGAGGGGGCTCCTACAATGAGCAGTTCTTC.

The sample holds one count of this clone. J is TRBJ2-1 and V is TRBV19; 11 bases are shared with TRBD2. Germline CDR1 and CDR2: LNHDA and SQIVND (reference sequence). This CDR3 is built from 15 residues. V lost 5 bases, J lost 8 bases, and 8 bases stayed unmatched. In DNA form, the CDR3 reads TGTGCCAGTAGTGATACTAGCGGGAGAGCCCATGAGCAGTTCTTC. This gives the protein CASSDTSGRAHEQFF.

This clone was seen a single time. CDR3 loop: CASSQGAGGYYEQYF. CDR3 nucleotide sequence: TGTGCCAGCAGCCAAGGGGCAGGGGGATACTACGAGCAGTACTTC. The chain couples TRBV4-2 to TRBJ2-7, with 7 bases fitting TRBD1. The germline gives CDR1 LGHNA, CDR2 YNFKEQ. The J segment lost 3 bases and the V segment lost 1 base, leaving 6 bases of the junction unmatched. The CDR3 totals 15 residues.

The chain uses TRBV28 and TRBJ2-1; D call uncertain. Germline CDR1 is MDHEN and CDR2 is SYDVKM. Trimming removed 2 bases at V and 8 bases at J, with 4 bases between. The CDR3 has 11 amino acids. CDR3 in DNA: TGTGCCAGCAGTTTAAGCTATGAGCAGTTCTTC. Amino acid sequence: CASSLSYEQFF.

This clone was detected a few times. The chain carries TRBV28 and TRBJ1-1; D gene uncertain. V was shortened by 1 base and J by 2 bases, with 8 bases between the two germline ends. Germline CDR1 reads MDHEN; CDR2 reads SYDVKM. This CDR3 has 14 amino acids. CDR3 bases: TGTGCCAGCAGTTTATACGGAGAAAACACTGAAGCTTTCTTT. Its protein is CASSLYGENTEAFF.

This clone was picked up one time. V gene TRBV11-2 combines with J gene TRBJ2-5; the match to TRBD2 covers 8 bases. V was pared by 1 base and J by 4 bases, with 14 bases of the junction left unmatched. Germline values: CDR1 SGHAT, CDR2 FQNNGV. The CDR3 loop spans 18 amino acids. The CDR3 protein is CASSLGLVSGSGPETQYF. DNA of the CDR3: TGTGCCAGCAGCTTAGGGCTCGTAAGCGGGAGCGGCCCAGAGACCCAGTACTTC.

The chain has TRBV7-2 and TRBJ2-1; the match to TRBD2 covers 9 bases. The CDR3 contains 15 residues. V shed 5 bases, J shed 1 base, and the junction held 3 bases outside the gene matches. Germline values: CDR1 SGHTA, CDR2 FQGNSA. CDR3 sequence reads: CASSPTSGSYNEQFF. CDR3 sequence (DNA): TGTGCCAGCAGCCCGACTAGCGGTTCCTACAATGAGCAGTTCTTC.

The V and J genes are TRBV19 and TRBJ2-5; 7 positions match TRBD1. The CDR3 is made up of 17 amino acids. J was trimmed by 5 bases and V by 0 bases; bases with no gene match: 12. Looked up from germline, CDR1 is LNHDA and CDR2 is SQIVND (reference sequence). CDR3 in DNA: TGTGCCAGTAGTATAGATTGGTCAGGGGGTGATTGGGAGACCCAGTACTTC. It codes for CASSIDWSGGDWETQYF.

The chain recombines TRBV23-1 with TRBJ2-5; D remains unclear. TRBV23-1 is placed among ORFs of uncertain function. The CDR3 runs to 18 residues. The V end was cut by 9 bases, the J end by 2 bases, with 28 bases between. CDR3 protein: CARIRDKNIGREQETQYF. Here the CDR3 DNA reads TGCGCCAGAATTCGCGACAAGAATATAGGCAGAGAACAAGAGACCCAGTACTTC.

This clone was seen a single time. The V and J genes are TRBV3-1 (or the pseudogene TRBV3-2) and TRBJ1-3; 8 nucleotides align to TRBD1. From germline, CDR1 is LGHDT and CDR2 YNNKEL (reference sequence). The junction had 1 base not matched to a gene; V was cut back by 6 bases and J by 0 bases. This CDR3 is built from 14 residues. CDR3 DNA: TGTGCCAGCAGTGACAGGGGCTCTGGAAACACCATATATTTT. Its protein is CASSDRGSGNTIYF.

V usage is TRBV30 and J usage is TRBJ2-7; a weak D match, TRBD2 (6 bases). The V gene lost 3 bases and the J gene lost 3 bases, with 12 bases spanning the gap. This CDR3 has 13 amino acids. The germline gives CDR1 GTSNPN, CDR2 SVGIG (reference sequence). The CDR3 sequence: CAWSVSGGYEQYF. DNA of the CDR3: TGTGCCTGGAGCGTTAGCGGAGGCTACGAGCAGTACTTC. Filled out from reference TRBV30 and TRBJ2-7, the complete variable domain reads SQTIHQWPATLVQPVGSPLSLECTVEGTSNPNLYWYRQAAGRGLQLLFYSVGIGQISSEVPQNLSASRPQDRQFILSSKKLLLSDSGFYLCAWSVSGGYEQYFGPGTRLTVT.

The V and J genes are TRBV5-4 and TRBJ2-5, with 8 positions matching TRBD2. The CDR3 has 15 amino acids. The V gene's germline CDR1 is SGHNT and CDR2 YYREEE (reference sequence). J gave up 5 bases and V 0 bases, and 6 bases lay outside the gene matches. Written as DNA, the CDR3 is TGTGCCAGCAGCTTGGCGGCGGGGGGCAGGGAGACCCAGTACTTC. Residues: CASSLAAGGRETQYF.